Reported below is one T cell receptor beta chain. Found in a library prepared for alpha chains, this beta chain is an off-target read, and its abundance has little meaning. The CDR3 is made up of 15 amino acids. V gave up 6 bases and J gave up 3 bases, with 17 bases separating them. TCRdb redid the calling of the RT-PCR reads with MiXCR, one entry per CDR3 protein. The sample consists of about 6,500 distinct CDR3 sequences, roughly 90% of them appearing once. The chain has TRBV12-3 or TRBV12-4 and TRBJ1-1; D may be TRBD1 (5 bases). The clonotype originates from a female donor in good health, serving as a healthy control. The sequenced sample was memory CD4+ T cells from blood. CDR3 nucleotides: TGTGCCAGCAGCCGCAATCAGGGTTCGGACACTGAAGCTTTCTTT. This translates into CASSRNQGSDTEAFF.